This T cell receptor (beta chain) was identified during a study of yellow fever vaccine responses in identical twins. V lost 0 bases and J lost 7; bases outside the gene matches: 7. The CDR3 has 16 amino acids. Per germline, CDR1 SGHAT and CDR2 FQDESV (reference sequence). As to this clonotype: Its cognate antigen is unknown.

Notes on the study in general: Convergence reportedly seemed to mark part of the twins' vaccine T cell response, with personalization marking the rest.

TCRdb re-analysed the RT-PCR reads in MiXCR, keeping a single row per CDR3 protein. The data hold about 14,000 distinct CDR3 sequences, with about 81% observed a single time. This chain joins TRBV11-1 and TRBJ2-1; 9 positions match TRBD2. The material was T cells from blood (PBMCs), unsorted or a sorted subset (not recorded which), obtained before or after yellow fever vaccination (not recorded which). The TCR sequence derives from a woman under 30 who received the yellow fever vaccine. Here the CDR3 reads CASSLARPSGINEQFF. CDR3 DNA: TGTGCCAGCAGCTTAGCCCGGCCTAGCGGGATTAATGAGCAGTTCTTC.